This note documents a single T cell receptor beta chain sequence. TCRdb's table, derived via immunoSEQ multiplex PCR, lists solely in-frame clones and lacks some. The data contain a few hundred thousand clones, 85% of them singletons. Per the germline V gene, CDR1 is SGHDT and CDR2 is YYEEEE. J gave up 5 bases and V 4 bases, and 4 bases lay outside the gene matches. This CDR3 is built from 15 residues. The record originates from a study of blood T cell repertoires in COVID-19. Sequences were obtained from peripheral blood. The chain couples TRBV5-6 to TRBJ2-2, with 11 nucleotides matching TRBD2. This TCR came from a woman aged 50 to 60 with active or convalescent COVID-19. CDR3 sequence: CASSQLAGVTGELFF. CDR3 in DNA: TGTGCCAGCAGCCAACTAGCGGGAGTAACCGGGGAGCTGTTTTTT. Variable domain in full (rest from reference TRBV5-6 and TRBJ2-2): DAGVTQSPTHLIKTRGQQVTLRCSPKSGHDTVSWYQQALGQGPQFIFQYYEEEERQRGNFPDRFSGHQFPNYSSELNVNALLLGDSALYLCASSQLAGVTGELFFGEGSRLTVL.